What follows are 29 T cell receptor beta chains derived from one specimen sequenced in a study of PD-1 blockade in mismatch repair-deficient tumors. Sequenced by immunoSEQ multiplex PCR; TCRdb stores in-frame clones only, minus some. The table shows roughly 37,000 clones, with approximately 80% occurring only once. This specimen consisted of PBMCs, obtained roughly nine months after starting pembrolizumab. The receptors were gathered from an adult with mismatch repair-deficient cancer.

J is TRBJ2-1 and V is TRBV5-1; 14 nucleotides line up with TRBD2. The CDR3 consists of 19 residues. Germline CDR1 is SGHRS and CDR2 is YFSETQ. J gave up 12 bases and V 2 bases, and 19 bases lay outside the gene matches. CDR3 region: CASSFPGLAGVGPPGRQFF. The CDR3 DNA is TGCGCCAGCAGCTTTCCGGGACTAGCGGGAGTTGGCCCCCCCGGTAGGCAGTTCTTC.

The rearrangement links TRBV5-1 to TRBJ2-1, with 7 bases fitting TRBD2. The CDR3 contains 15 residues. Per the germline V gene, CDR1 is SGHRS and CDR2 is YFSETQ. V dropped 4 bases and J dropped 5; count of bases not matched to a gene: 9. The CDR3 DNA reads as TGCGCCAGCAGCCCGGGCTCTAGCGGTCACAATGAGCAGTTCTTC. Its protein is CASSPGSSGHNEQFF. Filled out from reference TRBV5-1 and TRBJ2-1, the complete variable domain reads KAGVTQTPRYLIKTRGQQVTLSCSPISGHRSVSWYQQTPGQGLQFLFEYFSETQRNKGNFPGRFSGRQFSNSRSEMNVSTLELGDSALYLCASSPGSSGHNEQFFGPGTRLTVL.

The CDR3 protein is CASSYPGPARNIQYF. The CDR3 DNA reads as TGTGCCAGCAGTTACCCGGGTCCCGCGCGGAACATTCAGTACTTC. The rearrangement links TRBV6-5 to TRBJ2-4, with D unclear. The CDR3 is made up of 15 amino acids. Trimming took 2 bases from V and 7 from J, leaving 15 bases between them. Germline V gene sequence: CDR1 MNHEY, CDR2 SVGAGI.

A single count supports this clone. V and J are TRBV5-4 and TRBJ2-1; the D gene is possibly TRBD1 (5 bases). The CDR3 has 13 residues. The V gene lost 0 bases and the J gene lost 13 bases, with 14 bases spanning the gap. The germline CDR1 and CDR2 sequences are SGHNT and YYREEE (reference sequence). The CDR3 DNA reads TGTGCCAGCAGCTTGGATGCTGTTGGGGCCCAGTTCTTC. Protein product: CASSLDAVGAQFF.

The chain employs TRBV15 and TRBJ1-2, with 12 bases that match TRBD1. V shed 3 bases and J 7 bases; nucleotides not matched to a gene: 6. Germline V CDR1 and CDR2: LNHNV, YYDKDF (reference sequence). The CDR3 runs to 15 residues. The chain's CDR3 is CATSSWDRGLVGYTF. The CDR3 coding sequence is TGTGCCACCAGCAGTTGGGACAGGGGGCTGGTTGGCTACACCTTC.

The chain recombines TRBV5-4 with TRBJ2-5; D possibly corresponds to TRBD1 (5 bases). Per germline, CDR1 SGHNT and CDR2 YYREEE (reference sequence). V shed 2 bases and J shed 3 bases, with 8 bases lying between them. This CDR3 spans 13 amino acids. The CDR3 nucleotides read TGTGCCAGCAGCTTAGACAGTGAAGAGACCCAGTACTTC. Translated: CASSLDSEETQYF.

The J gene is TRBJ2-3, the V gene TRBV29-1, with D possibly matching TRBD2 (6 bases). The V gene's germline CDR1 is SQVTM and CDR2 ANQGSEA. V was shortened by 2 bases and J by 1 base, with 10 bases between the two germline ends. This CDR3 region has 14 residues. The DNA of the CDR3 is TGCAGCGTTGAAACCGGGAGTCGCACAGATACGCAGTATTTT. Its protein is CSVETGSRTDTQYF.

The V gene is TRBV2, the J gene TRBJ2-3, with 14 nucleotides matching TRBD2. CDR3 length: 16 residues. The V and J ends lost 4 bases and 6 bases, in that order; junction bases with no gene match: 6. In germline, CDR1 is SNHLY, CDR2 FYNNEI. The CDR3 coding sequence is TGTGCCAGCAGTGCGGGACTAGCGGGAGCGGCGGATACGCAGTATTTT. This codes for CASSAGLAGAADTQYF.

This clone is a singleton in its sample. The rearrangement joins TRBV2 to TRBJ2-7; D possibly corresponds to TRBD2 (6 bases). The V end lost 10 bases, the J end lost 6 bases, and 13 bases lay between the germline ends. Per germline, CDR1 SNHLY and CDR2 FYNNEI. The CDR3 consists of 11 residues. The CDR3 DNA reads as TGTGCCACCCTGGTCGGGGGCGAGCAGTACTTC. Its protein product is CATLVGGEQYF.

This chain links TRBV1 with TRBJ1-1; TRBD1, as called in the table, went unchecked against the DNA. TRBV1 is assigned pseudogene status. The CDR3 loop spans 13 amino acids. In nucleotides, the CDR3 is TGCACCAGCAGCCCAGGACAGGGACCTGAAGCTTTCTTT. Amino acids: CTSSPGQGPEAFF.

CDR3 amino acids: CASSKGLAGLSYNEQFF. In DNA, the CDR3 is TGTGCCAGCAGCAAGGGACTAGCGGGCCTCTCCTACAATGAGCAGTTCTTC. The chain recombines TRBV27 with TRBJ2-1; 12 bases are shared with TRBD2. With V trimmed by 6 bases and J by 0 bases, 6 bases remained unmatched. From germline, CDR1 is MNHEY and CDR2 SMNVEV (reference sequence). CDR3 length: 17 residues.

The chain carries TRBV6-1 and TRBJ1-2, with unresolved D. Trimming stripped 4 bases from V and 1 base from J, with 7 bases between. The CDR3 has 13 amino acids. CDR1 and CDR2 from the germline V gene are MNHNS and SASEGT. The CDR3 nucleotides are TGTGCCAGCAGTGTAGGAGTTAACTATGGCTACACCTTC. Translated: CASSVGVNYGYTF.

V usage is TRBV27 and J usage is TRBJ2-7, with 7 bases that match TRBD2. Germline assignment: CDR1 MNHEY and CDR2 SMNVEV (reference sequence). The CDR3 has 11 residues. Germline trimming cut 3 bases from V and 12 bases from J; bases unmatched to any gene: 5. The CDR3 is CASSFRREWYF. CDR3 DNA: TGTGCCAGCAGTTTTCGGCGGGAGTGGTACTTC.

J is TRBJ1-2 and V is TRBV6-1; 11 positions agree with TRBD1. With 2 bases clipped from V and 13 bases from J, the junction kept 15 bases outside the gene matches. Germline assignment: CDR1 MNHNS and CDR2 SASEGT. The CDR3 runs to 16 residues. The CDR3 sequence is CASSEMDPGTGGQSTF. DNA for the CDR3: TGTGCCAGCAGTGAAATGGACCCCGGGACAGGGGGACAATCCACCTTC.

This chain connects TRBV28 to TRBJ1-1; possibly TRBD1 for D (5 bases). Germline assignment: CDR1 MDHEN and CDR2 SYDVKM. CDR3 length: 12 residues. The V and J ends lost 5 bases and 6 bases respectively, with 10 bases between them. The CDR3 DNA sequence: TGTGCCAGCAGTCAAGACAGCCCTGAAGCTTTCTTT. Its translation is CASSQDSPEAFF.

J is TRBJ1-6 and V is TRBV28, with D possibly matching TRBD1 (5 bases). CDR3 length: 14 amino acids. Germline-derived CDR1 and CDR2 are MDHEN and SYDVKM. Trimming cost V 7 bases and J 5 bases, with 12 bases left between them. This CDR3 reads CASTRGGNNSPLHF. The CDR3 DNA reads TGTGCCAGCACCCGGGGGGGAAATAATTCACCCCTCCACTTT.

The chain couples TRBV6-6 to TRBJ1-4; 7 nucleotides align to TRBD1. In germline, CDR1 is MNHNY, CDR2 SVGAGI (reference sequence). Trimming removed 4 bases from V and 5 bases from J; junction bases left unmatched: 10. The CDR3 spans 16 residues. This CDR3 is CASSSIPGQLNEKLFF. CDR3 sequence (DNA): TGTGCCAGCAGTTCAATCCCGGGACAGTTAAATGAAAAACTGTTTTTT.

The V call is TRBV5-8, the J call TRBJ2-5, with D unresolved. With 9 bases removed from V and 4 bases from J, the gap between germline ends came to 16 bases. CDR3 length equals 13 residues. CDR1 is SGHTS, CDR2 YDEGEE, per germline. Here the CDR3 DNA reads TGTGCCACGACCACCTACAGTACAGAGACCCAGTACTTC. Amino acids: CATTTYSTETQYF.

The chain links TRBV30 to TRBJ2-7, with unresolved D. CDR1 and CDR2 (germline): GTSNPN, SVGIG (reference sequence). This CDR3 comprises 14 residues. V was pared by 0 bases and J by 0 bases, with 9 bases between. The CDR3 bases are TGTGCCTGGAGTGTCCCAGAAAGCTCCTACGAGCAGTACTTC. Translated: CAWSVPESSYEQYF.

This CDR3 reads CASSPGTGWNTGELFF. CDR3 nucleotide sequence: TGCGCCAGCAGCCCGGGGACAGGCTGGAACACCGGGGAGCTGTTTTTT. V is TRBV5-1 and J is TRBJ2-2; TRBD1 aligns across 8 bases. CDR3 size: 16 residues. Germline CDR1 SGHRS, CDR2 YFSETQ. Trimming at V came to 4 bases and at J to 1 base, leaving 6 bases not matched to a gene.

V gene TRBV4-1 combines with J gene TRBJ2-7; possible D gene TRBD2, 6 bases. V was shortened by 0 bases and J by 0 bases, with 12 bases between the two germline ends. Germline CDR1 is MGHRA and CDR2 is YSYEKL. The CDR3 has 16 residues. DNA for the CDR3: TGCGCCAGCAGCCAAGAGGGGGGTTGGGTCTCCTACGAGCAGTACTTC. Translation gives CASSQEGGWVSYEQYF.

The chain recombines TRBV27 with TRBJ1-2; TRBD1 agrees at 8 bases. The junction had 19 bases not matched to a gene; V was cut back by 0 bases and J by 10 bases. The length of the CDR3 is 18 residues. Germline-derived CDR1 and CDR2 are MNHEY and SMNVEV (reference sequence). The CDR3 reads CASSLSAGRGPLIDDYTF. The DNA for the CDR3 is TGTGCCAGCAGTTTATCGGCCGGCAGGGGGCCTCTAATCGATGACTACACCTTC.

The gene calls are TRBV11-3 and TRBJ2-1; tentatively, D is TRBD2 (6 bases). V was trimmed by 2 bases and J by 8 bases, leaving 13 bases between them. Germline CDR1 SGHNT, CDR2 YENEEA. The CDR3 is made up of 14 amino acids. CDR3 DNA sequence: TGTGCCAGCAGCTTATACGGCGGGAACGATGAGCAGTTCTTC. The encoded protein is CASSLYGGNDEQFF.

This sequence joins TRBV19 and TRBJ2-1; 10 nucleotides match TRBD2. Germline values: CDR1 LNHDA, CDR2 SQIVND (reference sequence). Trimming at V came to 5 bases and at J to 3 bases, leaving 4 bases not matched to a gene. The CDR3 totals 15 residues. The CDR3: CASSPLAGVYNEQFF. Written as DNA, the CDR3 is TGTGCCAGTAGTCCGCTAGCGGGGGTCTACAATGAGCAGTTCTTC. The whole variable domain, filled in from reference TRBV19 and TRBJ2-1, reads DGGITQSPKYLFRKEGQNVTLSCEQNLNHDAMYWYRQDPGQGLRLIYYSQIVNDFQKGDIAEGYSVSREKKESFPLTVTSAQKNPTAFYLCASSPLAGVYNEQFFGPGTRLTVL.

V is TRBV18 and J is TRBJ2-2; tentatively, D is TRBD2 (6 bases). The ends were cut back, 6 bases at V and 1 base at J, with 9 bases in the middle. The CDR3 has 14 residues. Germline V gene sequence: CDR1 KGHSH, CDR2 LQKENI. CDR3 coding DNA: TGTGCCAGCTCCGGGACTGGGAACACCGGGGAGCTGTTTTTT. As protein: CASSGTGNTGELFF.

The chain recombines TRBV7-2 with TRBJ1-1; 7 bases fit TRBD1. Trimming removed 2 bases from V and 2 bases from J; junction bases left unmatched: 5. Germline V CDR1 and CDR2: SGHTA, FQGNSA. CDR3 length: 15 amino acids. The CDR3 spells CASSLSGQANTEAFF. The CDR3 coding sequence is TGTGCCAGCAGCTTAAGCGGACAGGCCAACACTGAAGCTTTCTTT. Full variable domain (outside the CDR3, taken from reference TRBV7-2 and TRBJ1-1): GAGVSQSPSNKVTEKGKDVELRCDPISGHTALYWYRQSLGQGLEFLIYFQGNSAPDKSGLPSDRFSAERTGGSVSTLTIQRTQQEDSAVYLCASSLSGQANTEAFFGQGTRLTVV.

The rearrangement uses TRBV27 and TRBJ2-7; the D gene is possibly TRBD1 (5 bases). The CDR3 is made up of 15 amino acids. Germline loops: CDR1 MNHEY, CDR2 SMNVEV (reference sequence). The germline V and J ends were trimmed by 5 bases and 0 bases, with 14 bases remaining between them. The CDR3 DNA follows: TGTGCCAGCAGTCTCTCGACAGAAAACTCCTACGAGCAGTACTTC. Protein product: CASSLSTENSYEQYF.

The V call is TRBV30, the J call TRBJ1-4; maybe TRBD1 (6 bases). The CDR3 extends over 14 amino acids. CDR1 GTSNPN and CDR2 SVGIG come from the germline V gene (reference sequence). Trimming took 2 bases from V and 7 from J, leaving 14 bases between them. The CDR3 DNA reads TGTGCCTGGAGTTGGGGGCAGGGTGGTGAAAAACTGTTTTTT. It is translated as CAWSWGQGGEKLFF.

This clone showed up just once. V gene TRBV28 combines with J gene TRBJ2-1; TRBD1 might be the D (5 bases). V lost 6 bases to trimming and J lost 10 bases, with 16 bases between them. CDR1 and CDR2 (germline): MDHEN, SYDVKM. This CDR3 is 13 amino acids long. CDR3 in amino acids: CASRRGAYLEQFF. The DNA for the CDR3 is TGTGCCAGCAGGCGTGGGGCGTATCTAGAGCAGTTCTTC.